This T cell receptor (beta chain) was documented in a study of OX40 agonist ivuxolimab in advanced cancers. General study results and limits: People who partly responded at 0.1-3.0 mg/kg had some of the least clonal expansion seen.

Regarding this clone: The antigen is unknown.

TCRdb keeps only in-frame clones here, not all; method: immunoSEQ multiplex PCR. The sample yields 65,000 to 95,000 clones, approximately 90% seen once. Germline V gives CDR1 LGHNA, CDR2 YNFKEQ. V lost 0 bases and J lost 5; bases outside the gene matches: 8. This CDR3 spans 16 amino acids. The sequence derives from an adult with an advanced solid tumor such as melanoma, head and neck, liver or kidney cancer. The starting material was CD4+ or CD8+ T cells sorted from blood, obtained in a trial of the OX40 agonist ivuxolimab. The chain employs TRBV4-2 and TRBJ1-2; 8 nucleotides agree with TRBD1. The CDR3 loop reads CASSQDWAGGTYGYTF. CDR3 in DNA: TGTGCCAGCAGCCAAGATTGGGCAGGGGGCACGTATGGCTACACCTTC.